A single sample is the source of the 23 T cell receptor beta chains below, sequenced in a study of T cells in Graves' hyperthyroidism and ophthalmopathy. RNA transcripts gave rise to amplified TCR beta CDR3 regions. When the TCR CDR3 underwent first-round RT-PCR, the HTBI primer set was used. TCRdb re-analysed the multiplex PCR reads in MiXCR, keeping a single row per CDR3 protein. The sample carries 480,000 or so distinct CDR3 sequences, around 43% recorded once. The sample was peripheral blood or thyroid tissue (not recorded which). These receptors all stem from an adult woman with Graves' disease, either hyperthyroidism or ophthalmopathy (not recorded which).

This clonotype was seen repeatedly, ten times or more. The genes are TRBV14 and TRBJ1-6, with a possible D match to TRBD1 (6 bases). From germline, CDR1 is SGHDN and CDR2 FVKESK. Trimming took off 3 bases at V and 0 bases at J, with 12 bases between the two ends. This CDR3 contains 17 residues. This CDR3 is CASSQYTGSSYNSPLHF. CDR3 DNA: TGTGCCAGCAGCCAGTATACAGGGAGCTCCTATAATTCACCCCTCCACTTT. Full variable domain (remainder filled in from reference TRBV14 and TRBJ1-6): EAGVTQFPSHSVIEKGQTVTLRCDPISGHDNLYWYRRVMGKEIKFLLHFVKESKQDESGMPNNRFLAERTGGTYSTLKVQPAELEDSGVYFCASSQYTGSSYNSPLHFGNGTRLTVT.

In regard to this clonotype: Just one base apart from a much larger clone, this may be a read error. The V and J genes are TRBV5-6 and TRBJ1-1; 7 bases fit TRBD1. Trimming removed 3 bases from V and 1 base from J; junction bases left unmatched: 6. The germline V gene encodes CDR1 SGHDT and CDR2 YYEEEE. There are 15 residues in the CDR3. DNA of the CDR3: TGTGCCAGCAGCTCCGACAGGGTACGGAACACTGAAGCTTTCTTT. Translation gives CASSSDRVRNTEAFF.

The gene calls are TRBV13 and TRBJ2-5; 7 bases match TRBD2. This CDR3 has 15 amino acids. CDR1 PRHDT and CDR2 FYEKMQ come from the germline V gene (reference sequence). V was clipped by 5 bases and J by 4 bases; unmatched bases: 10. CDR3 loop: CASSPGGLLRETQYF. The CDR3 bases are TGTGCCAGCAGCCCCGGGGGACTACTCCGAGAGACCCAGTACTTC.

This clonotype was found many times. The rearrangement uses TRBV11-2 and TRBJ2-7; D possibly corresponds to TRBD2 (5 bases). This CDR3 has 10 amino acids. Germline CDR1 and CDR2: SGHAT and FQNNGV. The V end was cut by 6 bases, the J end by 6 bases, with 6 bases between. CDR3 in amino acids: CASSGLEQYF. The CDR3, as DNA: TGTGCCAGCAGTGGACTCGAGCAGTACTTC.

This sequence joins TRBV5-1 and TRBJ1-4; no clear D. Germline V gene sequence: CDR1 SGHRS, CDR2 YFSETQ. The CDR3 extends over 12 amino acids. V lost 4 bases to trimming and J lost 8 bases, with 9 bases between them. The CDR3 coding sequence is TGCGCCAGCAGCCGGGATTGGGAAAAACTGTTTTTT. This codes for CASSRDWEKLFF.

The V and J genes are TRBV7-2 and TRBJ2-7, with D perhaps TRBD2 (6 bases). The germline V gene encodes CDR1 SGHTA and CDR2 FQGNSA. This CDR3 spans 16 amino acids. Trimming cost V 4 bases and J 0 bases, with 16 bases left between them. CDR3 sequence reads: CASSSQRDSYSYEQYF. Written as DNA, the CDR3 is TGTGCCAGCAGCTCGCAAAGGGACTCGTACTCCTACGAGCAGTACTTC.

This clonotype was recorded a few times. The V gene is TRBV7-2, the J gene TRBJ1-2; D unclear. This CDR3 is 15 amino acids long. Trimming took 1 base from V and 4 from J, leaving 13 bases between them. Germline-derived CDR1 and CDR2 are SGHTA and FQGNSA. The chain's CDR3 is CASSLESRGTYGYTF. The CDR3 DNA reads TGTGCCAGCAGCTTAGAGTCGCGGGGAACCTATGGCTACACCTTC. Full variable domain (missing parts from reference TRBV7-2 and TRBJ1-2): GAGVSQSPSNKVTEKGKDVELRCDPISGHTALYWYRQSLGQGLEFLIYFQGNSAPDKSGLPSDRFSAERTGGSVSTLTIQRTQQEDSAVYLCASSLESRGTYGYTFGSGTRLTVV.

J is TRBJ2-5 and V is TRBV29-1; the D is unclear. Germline values: CDR1 SQVTM, CDR2 ANQGSEA. CDR3 length: 11 amino acids. Trimming stripped 4 bases from V and 4 bases from J, with 7 bases between. CDR3 sequence reads: CSVALGETQYF. CDR3 bases: TGCAGCGTTGCCCTTGGAGAGACCCAGTACTTC.

The rearrangement joins TRBV7-9 to TRBJ2-7; TRBD2 matches at 13 bases. V gave up 5 bases and J gave up 7 bases; unmatched junction bases: 8. Germline-derived CDR1 and CDR2 are SEHNR and FQNEAQ (reference sequence). This CDR3 has 15 amino acids. In nucleotides, the CDR3 is TGTGCCAGCAGCCCTCTACTAGCGGGGGGGCATGAGCAGTACTTC. It yields the protein CASSPLLAGGHEQYF. The full variable domain, in which reference TRBV7-9 and TRBJ2-7 provide the parts outside the CDR3, is DTGVSQNPRHKITKRGQNVTFRCDPISEHNRLYWYRQTLGQGPEFLTYFQNEAQLEKSRLLSDRFSAERPKGSFSTLEIQRTEQGDSAMYLCASSPLLAGGHEQYFGPGTRLTVT.

The CDR3 here is CASSVVDRGQETQYF. In DNA, the CDR3 is TGTGCCAGCAGCGTAGTGGACAGGGGTCAAGAGACCCAGTACTTC. The chain joins TRBV9 to TRBJ2-5; the match to TRBD1 covers 9 bases. Trimming at V came to 0 bases and at J to 2 bases, leaving 2 bases not matched to a gene. The germline gives CDR1 SGDLS, CDR2 YYNGEE. CDR3 length: 15 amino acids.

The chain joins TRBV20-1 to TRBJ1-1, with D perhaps matching TRBD1 (6 bases). Per the germline V gene, CDR1 is DFQATT and CDR2 is SNEGSKA (reference sequence). There are 16 residues in the CDR3. Trimming took off 3 bases at V and 3 bases at J, with 20 bases between the two ends. As DNA, the CDR3 is TGCAGTGCTAGTGACGGGGGCAATCGTTGGGACACTGAAGCTTTCTTT. As protein: CSASDGGNRWDTEAFF.

The chain links TRBV7-3 to TRBJ1-6; TRBD1 might be the D (5 bases). Trimming took off 5 bases at V and 7 bases at J, with 24 bases between the two ends. This CDR3 contains 18 residues. Germline-derived CDR1 and CDR2 are SGHTA and FQGTGA. In DNA form, the CDR3 reads TGTGCCAGCAGCCAAGACTCGGGGACCGTGGCCCCGAATTCACCCCTCCACTTT. Translating gives CASSQDSGTVAPNSPLHF. Together with reference TRBV7-3 and TRBJ1-6, the CDR3 gives the full variable domain: GAGVSQTPSNKVTEKGKYVELRCDPISGHTALYWYRQSLGQGPEFLIYFQGTGAADDSGLPNDRFFAVRPEGSVSTLKIQRTERGDSAVYLCASSQDSGTVAPNSPLHFGNGTRLTVT.

The rearrangement links TRBV7-3 to TRBJ2-6; no clear D. Looked up from germline, CDR1 is SGHTA and CDR2 is FQGTGA. The CDR3 loop spans 13 amino acids. Deletions cut 4 bases from V and 4 bases from J, with 5 bases between. In DNA form, the CDR3 reads TGTGCCAGCAGCTCCACGGGGGCCAACGTCCTGACTTTC. Translating it yields CASSSTGANVLTF.

The rearrangement joins TRBV2 to TRBJ2-5; a possible D gene is TRBD1 (6 bases). CDR1 SNHLY and CDR2 FYNNEI come from the germline V gene. V was clipped by 0 bases and J by 1 base, with 12 bases between them. There are 16 residues in the CDR3. The CDR3 loop is CASSEALWGRQETQYF. For the CDR3, the DNA is TGTGCCAGCAGTGAAGCGCTTTGGGGGCGCCAAGAGACCCAGTACTTC.

The chain recombines TRBV7-3 with TRBJ1-2; D call uncertain. Trimming removed 5 bases from V and 8 bases from J, with 24 bases in between. The CDR3 spans 16 residues. Germline lookup yields CDR1 SGHTA and CDR2 FQGTGA. The CDR3 DNA is TGTGCCAGCAGCGTGCCCTCCGGTCGGACCGTCGGAGGCTACACCTTC. Encoded protein: CASSVPSGRTVGGYTF.

This clonotype occurred once. The rearrangement uses TRBV7-6 and TRBJ2-5; 7 bases align to TRBD2. Trimming removed 5 bases from V and 5 bases from J; junction bases left unmatched: 11. Germline CDR1 SGHVS, CDR2 FNYEAQ. The CDR3 length is 15 residues. CDR3 coding DNA: TGTGCCAGCAGCCCACGGGAGGTGACCGGGGAGACCCAGTACTTC. Translation: CASSPREVTGETQYF. The whole variable domain, filled in from reference TRBV7-6 and TRBJ2-5, reads GAGVSQSPRYKVTKRGQDVALRCDPISGHVSLYWYRQALGQGPEFLTYFNYEAQQDKSGLPNDRFSAERPEGSISTLTIQRTEQRDSAMYRCASSPREVTGETQYFGPGTRLLVL.

This clonotype was recorded many times. The chain is built from TRBV14 and TRBJ1-1; 7 bases agree with TRBD1. Germline CDR1 SGHDN, CDR2 FVKESK. V was pared by 1 base and J by 9 bases, with 14 bases of the junction left unmatched. The CDR3 spans 16 residues. The CDR3, as DNA: TGTGCCAGCAGCCAAGGGGGCAGATTATCTAGGGGGCAAGCTTTCTTT. Amino acids: CASSQGGRLSRGQAFF.

The sample holds many counts of this clonotype. The chain employs TRBV10-3 and TRBJ1-6; TRBD1 might be the D (5 bases). V lost 4 bases, J lost 6 bases, and 10 bases lay in between. Germline V gene sequence: CDR1 ENHRY, CDR2 SYGVKD. The CDR3 is 14 amino acids. The CDR3 is CAISVGRANSPLHF. DNA of the CDR3: TGTGCCATCAGTGTGGGCAGGGCTAATTCACCCCTCCACTTT.

V usage is TRBV30 and J usage is TRBJ2-7, with 7 bases lining up with TRBD2. Germline CDR1 is GTSNPN and CDR2 is SVGIG (reference sequence). The CDR3 spans 14 residues. The junction had 12 bases not matched to a gene; V was cut back by 8 bases and J by 2 bases. CDR3 DNA: TGTGCCAGTAGCGCAGGCCGGGAGGCCTACGAGCAGTACTTC. Translation gives CASSAGREAYEQYF.

This sequence joins TRBV15 and TRBJ1-5; 11 bases agree with TRBD1. The CDR3 is made up of 16 amino acids. Germline CDR1 reads LNHNV; CDR2 reads YYDKDF (reference sequence). Unmatched junction bases numbered 9, after V lost 5 bases and J lost 6 bases. The DNA of the CDR3 is TGTGCCACCAGCTCTGGCGGGGACAGGGGGTTTCAGCCCCAGCATTTT. This sequence encodes CATSSGGDRGFQPQHF.

V usage is TRBV19 and J usage is TRBJ1-5, with D unresolved. This CDR3 is 14 amino acids long. Looked up from germline, CDR1 is LNHDA and CDR2 is SQIVND (reference sequence). V was cut by 0 bases and J by 5 bases, with 8 bases left in between. CDR3 coding DNA: TGTGCCAGTAGTATAGAGGTTTGGGATCAGCCCCAGCATTTT. Its translation: CASSIEVWDQPQHF.

This clonotype was counted a few times. The chain recombines TRBV6-6 with TRBJ2-5; possibly TRBD1 for D (5 bases). The CDR3 is 10 amino acids. The V and J ends lost 0 bases and 13 bases respectively, with 6 bases between them. CDR1 MNHNY and CDR2 SVGAGI come from the germline V gene (reference sequence). In DNA form, the CDR3 reads TGTGCCAGCAGTTACTCTGACAGGTACTTC. Protein product: CASSYSDRYF.

This clonotype was seen repeatedly, ten times or more. The chain is built from TRBV24-1 and TRBJ1-2; 9 bases are shared with TRBD1. The CDR3 is made up of 20 amino acids. CDR1 and CDR2 from the germline V gene are KGHDR and SFDVKD. With 2 bases clipped from V and 0 bases from J, the junction kept 15 bases outside the gene matches. CDR3 bases: TGTGCCACCAGTGATTCTCCGGGACAGGGAGTCGTTACTGCTAACTATGGCTACACCTTC. This gives the protein CATSDSPGQGVVTANYGYTF.